The clone carrying this T cell receptor (beta chain) showed up just a few times. Time point here: persistent/refractory GD, antithyroid drugs over 5 years with positive TRAb. TCR sequences were obtained from RNA taken from PBMCs. This CDR3 has 13 residues. J gave up 6 bases and V 2 bases, and 5 bases lay outside the gene matches. The germline V gene has CDR1 SGHKS and CDR2 YYEKEE (reference sequence). The data are from a study of regulatory T cells in long-lasting Graves disease. For TCR beta, libraries came from iRepertoire HTBI primers and Arm-PCR of CDR3 regions. TCRdb re-called the multiplex PCR reads with MiXCR, one entry per CDR3 protein. The sample consists of some 470,000 distinct CDR3 sequences, 20% to 25% of them appearing once.

The chain has TRBV5-5 and TRBJ2-7; 7 nucleotides match TRBD1. The material was peripheral blood mononuclear cells (PBMCs), obtained when the disease was refractory, from a patient treated with antithyroid drugs. The receptor comes from a female donor with Graves disease. The CDR3, as DNA: TGTGCCAGCAGCTTCCATCACAGGGGCGAGCAGTACTTC. Its translation: CASSFHHRGEQYF. The complete variable domain, with remaining parts taken from reference TRBV5-5 and TRBJ2-7, reads DAGVTQSPTHLIKTRGQQVTLRCSPISGHKSVSWYQQVLGQGPQFIFQYYEKEERGRGNFPDRFSARQFPNYSSELNVNALLLGDSALYLCASSFHHRGEQYFGPGTRLTVT.